The 10 T cell receptor beta chains in this list originate from one sample, sequenced in a study of T cells in Graves' hyperthyroidism and ophthalmopathy. The investigators amplified TCR beta CDR3 regions from RNA transcripts. HTBI primers were employed in a first-round RT-PCR of the TCR CDR3. TCRdb fed the multiplex PCR reads into MiXCR, producing one record per CDR3 protein. The sample lists more than 450,000 distinct CDR3 sequences; 14% were seen once. Sequenced input: blood. The receptors here all came from a woman aged 40 to 50 with Graves' hyperthyroidism.

The chain recombines TRBV30 with TRBJ1-3; the match to TRBD1 covers 9 bases. CDR1 is GTSNPN and CDR2 is SVGIG in the germline V gene (reference sequence). Trimming at V came to 2 bases and at J to 4 bases, leaving 3 bases not matched to a gene. The CDR3 contains 14 residues. This chain's CDR3 is CAWSRTGAGNTIYF. DNA for the CDR3: TGTGCCTGGAGTCGGACAGGGGCGGGAAACACCATATATTTT.

V gene TRBV20-1 combines with J gene TRBJ2-7, with 7 bases matching TRBD2. V was clipped by 5 bases and J by 3 bases; unmatched bases: 7. The CDR3 is 13 residues long. Germline values: CDR1 DFQATT, CDR2 SNEGSKA (reference sequence). The CDR3 protein is CSAPRPSGYEQYF. For the CDR3, the DNA is TGCAGTGCTCCTAGGCCTAGCGGCTACGAGCAGTACTTC.

This clonotype was seen many times. The V gene is TRBV15, the J gene TRBJ2-5; no clear D. In germline, CDR1 is LNHNV, CDR2 YYDKDF (reference sequence). V lost 0 bases to trimming and J lost 4 bases, with 3 bases between them. The CDR3 contains 12 residues. CDR3 protein: CATSRDPETQYF. For the CDR3, the DNA is TGTGCCACCAGCAGAGATCCAGAGACCCAGTACTTC.

This clonotype was counted many times. The chain couples TRBV5-1 to TRBJ2-2, with TRBD1 matching over 7 bases. V lost 4 bases, J lost 0 bases, and 6 bases stayed unmatched. Looked up from germline, CDR1 is SGHRS and CDR2 is YFSETQ. The CDR3 consists of 16 residues. The CDR3 spells CASSRSGTANTGELFF. The DNA of the CDR3 is TGCGCCAGCAGCCGCTCCGGGACAGCGAACACCGGGGAGCTGTTTTTT.

This clonotype came up many times. V and J are TRBV6-1 and TRBJ1-2; D remains unclear. V gave up 6 bases and J gave up 4 bases, with 12 bases separating them. Germline loops: CDR1 MNHNS, CDR2 SASEGT. CDR3 size: 13 residues. CDR3 residues: CASSYRRSYGYTF. In DNA, the CDR3 is TGTGCCAGCAGCTACCGCCGGTCCTATGGCTACACCTTC.

This clonotype was observed many times. This sequence joins TRBV7-3 and TRBJ2-3; perhaps TRBD2 as D (5 bases). Trimming took 2 bases from V and 6 from J, leaving 21 bases between them. Germline V lookup: CDR1 SGHTA, CDR2 FQGTGA. This CDR3 spans 17 amino acids. Written as DNA, the CDR3 is TGTGCCAGCAGCTTAGGTCCCCAAACGGGGTTCAGCGATACGCAGTATTTT. As protein: CASSLGPQTGFSDTQYF.

This clonotype was found many times. The chain joins TRBV2 to TRBJ2-1, with a weak D call TRBD2 (7 bases). This CDR3 region has 14 residues. Germline-derived CDR1 and CDR2 are SNHLY and FYNNEI. Trimming removed 8 bases from V and 8 bases from J, with 19 bases in between. CDR3 coding DNA: TGTGCCAGCCTAGAAGGGGGACTATTGCATGAGCAGTTCTTC. This gives the protein CASLEGGLLHEQFF.

This chain uses TRBV6-1 with TRBJ2-7; TRBD2 matches 13 bases. Germline lookup yields CDR1 MNHNS and CDR2 SASEGT. The V gene end was trimmed by 7 bases and the J gene end by 4 bases; junction bases not matched to a gene: 7. There are 15 residues in the CDR3. The CDR3 protein is CASIRTSGSPYEQYF. The CDR3 DNA reads as TGTGCCAGCATTCGGACTAGCGGGAGCCCTTACGAGCAGTACTTC.

The chain carries TRBV11-2 and TRBJ2-5; TRBD2 matches 8 bases. The germline gives CDR1 SGHAT, CDR2 FQNNGV. V lost 5 bases to trimming and J lost 7 bases; unmatched junction nucleotides: 9. CDR3 length equals 14 residues. The DNA of the CDR3 is TGTGCCAGCAGCCCTTTAGCGGGGTCCTCGACCCAGTACTTC. It specifies CASSPLAGSSTQYF.

This clonotype was recorded at least ten times. The J gene is TRBJ2-7, the V gene TRBV20-1, with 12 bases that match TRBD2. CDR3 length equals 15 residues. Trimming at V came to 6 bases and at J to 2 bases, leaving 8 bases not matched to a gene. Per germline, CDR1 DFQATT and CDR2 SNEGSKA (reference sequence). This CDR3 is CSALPGLAGTYEQYF. CDR3 nucleotides: TGCAGTGCACTACCGGGACTAGCGGGCACCTACGAGCAGTACTTC.